This TCR beta chain was obtained from a study of T cells in localized non-small cell lung cancer. Study-level points and caveats: Tumor showed lower T cell clonality than uninvolved adjacent lung, where it was highest.

In germline, CDR1 is GTSNPN, CDR2 SVGIG (reference sequence). The CDR3 is 15 amino acids. Trimming removed 0 bases from V and 8 bases from J; junction bases left unmatched: 7. Repertoires were generated with immunoSEQ multiplex PCR, while TCRdb's copy carries only in-frame clones and drops some. The sample holds about 35,000 clones, 91% seen once. To note about this clone: As yet, its antigen is unknown.

This TCR came from a female donor at least 60 years old with stage II lung adenocarcinoma. Sequencing used peripheral blood mononuclear cells, obtained before any cancer treatment. V is TRBV30 and J is TRBJ2-1; 10 nucleotides line up with TRBD2. CDR3 sequence: CAWSVLGTSADEQFF. CDR3 DNA: TGTGCCTGGAGTGTTTTGGGGACTAGCGCGGATGAGCAGTTCTTC.